These 6 T cell receptor beta chains originate from one sample sequenced in a study of T cell responses to AZD1222 COVID-19 vaccine. Sequencing used immunoSEQ multiplex PCR; TCRdb keeps in-frame clones, though not all of them. The profile shows about 130,000 clones, around 86% of them singletons. Sequenced material: peripheral blood, taken on day 0 of AZD1222 vaccination. The receptors originated from an adult in good health.

The chain uses TRBV19 and TRBJ1-4; D ambiguous. Germline V gene sequence: CDR1 LNHDA, CDR2 SQIVND (reference sequence). V lost 7 bases to trimming and J lost 3 bases, with 15 bases between them. The CDR3 contains 15 residues. CDR3 nucleotides: TGTGCCAGTACTCCCGGCTGGGAAGCTAATGAAAAACTGTTTTTT. It specifies CASTPGWEANEKLFF.

The chain carries TRBV6-5 and TRBJ2-7; 8 bases agree with TRBD1. The CDR3 extends over 14 amino acids. J was trimmed by 5 bases and V by 6 bases; bases with no gene match: 9. Germline CDR1 MNHEY, CDR2 SVGAGI. CDR3 in DNA: TGTGCCAGCAGATTAGGACAGGGAGGAAACGAGCAGTACTTC. Translated: CASRLGQGGNEQYF.

The chain joins TRBV11-2 to TRBJ2-3; perhaps D is TRBD1 or TRBD2 (5 bases each). Trimming removed 4 bases at V and 3 bases at J, with 11 bases between. The CDR3 spans 14 residues. Germline CDR1 SGHAT, CDR2 FQNNGV. CDR3 sequence reads: CASSYRDGTDTQYF. The CDR3 bases are TGTGCCAGCAGCTACCGGGACGGGACAGATACGCAGTATTTT.

The rearrangement uses TRBV6-6 and TRBJ1-1, with no clear D. This CDR3 comprises 13 residues. The germline gives CDR1 MNHNY, CDR2 SVGAGI (reference sequence). Trimming shortened V by 2 bases and J by 1 base, and 5 bases separated the two germline ends. In DNA, the CDR3 is TGTGCCAGCAGTTACGCCCCGAACACTGAAGCTTTCTTT. Translating it yields CASSYAPNTEAFF.

The chain couples TRBV6-5 to TRBJ1-4; D gene ambiguous. The CDR3 has 15 residues. V was pared by 2 bases and J by 8 bases, with 15 bases between. Germline loops: CDR1 MNHEY, CDR2 SVGAGI. This CDR3 reads CASSYTRWEGEKLFF. DNA of the CDR3: TGTGCCAGCAGTTACACGAGGTGGGAAGGAGAAAAACTGTTTTTT.

This chain links TRBV29-1 with TRBJ2-1, with 7 bases matching TRBD1. Unmatched junction bases numbered 11, after V lost 7 bases and J lost 8 bases. This CDR3 contains 13 residues. From germline, CDR1 is SQVTM and CDR2 ANQGSEA. The CDR3 DNA reads as TGCAGCGCCGCTTGGGGCGACAGGGATGAGCAGTTCTTC. As protein: CSAAWGDRDEQFF.